This entry concerns a single TCR beta chain. Its cognate antigen is unknown. Distinct nucleotide sequences in the sample also encode this CDR3. This specimen comes from a study of OX40 agonist ivuxolimab in advanced cancers. Study observations and caveats: In general, CD8+ T cells held more expanded clones than CD4+ did, on average.

The V gene's germline CDR1 is SQVTM and CDR2 ANQGSEA. J gave up 4 bases and V 1 base, and 3 bases lay outside the gene matches. The CDR3 has 14 residues. TCRdb's table, derived via immunoSEQ multiplex PCR, lists solely in-frame clones and lacks some. The sample contains 90,000 to 100,000 clones, roughly nine tenths of which appear only once. V gene TRBV29-1 combines with J gene TRBJ2-1; 8 nucleotides line up with TRBD2. This material consisted of CD4+ or CD8+ T cells sorted from blood, taken in a trial of the OX40 agonist ivuxolimab. This clonotype was sampled from an adult with an advanced solid tumor such as melanoma, head and neck, liver or kidney cancer. The DNA of the CDR3 is TGCAGCGTTGAAGGGGCGGGGGGATACAATGAGCAGTTCTTC. It codes for CSVEGAGGYNEQFF.